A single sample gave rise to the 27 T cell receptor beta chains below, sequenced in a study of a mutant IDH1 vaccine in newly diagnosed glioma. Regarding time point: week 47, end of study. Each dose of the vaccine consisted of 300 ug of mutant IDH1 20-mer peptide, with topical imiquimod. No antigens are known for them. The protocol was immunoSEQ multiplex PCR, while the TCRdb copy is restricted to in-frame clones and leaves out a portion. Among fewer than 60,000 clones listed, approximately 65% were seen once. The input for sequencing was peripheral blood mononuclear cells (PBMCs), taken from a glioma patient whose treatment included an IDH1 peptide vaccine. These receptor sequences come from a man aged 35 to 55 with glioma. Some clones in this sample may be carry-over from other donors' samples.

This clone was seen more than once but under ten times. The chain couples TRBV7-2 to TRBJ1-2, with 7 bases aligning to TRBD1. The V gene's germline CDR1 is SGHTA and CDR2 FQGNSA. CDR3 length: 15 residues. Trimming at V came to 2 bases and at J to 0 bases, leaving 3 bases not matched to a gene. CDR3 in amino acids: CASSLRTGTNYGYTF. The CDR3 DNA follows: TGTGCCAGCAGCTTAAGGACAGGCACTAACTATGGCTACACCTTC.

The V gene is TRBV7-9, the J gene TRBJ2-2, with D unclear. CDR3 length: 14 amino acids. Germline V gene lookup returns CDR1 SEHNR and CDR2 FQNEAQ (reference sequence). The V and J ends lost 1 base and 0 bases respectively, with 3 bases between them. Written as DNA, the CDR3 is TGTGCCAGCAGCTTAGGTGCGAACACCGGGGAGCTGTTTTTT. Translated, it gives CASSLGANTGELFF.

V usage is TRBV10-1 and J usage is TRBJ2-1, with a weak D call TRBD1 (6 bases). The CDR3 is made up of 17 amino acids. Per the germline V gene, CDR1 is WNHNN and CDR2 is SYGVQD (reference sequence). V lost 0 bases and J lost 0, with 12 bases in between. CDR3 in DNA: TGCGCCAGCAGTGAGTCGCGACAGGTTAGCTCCTACAATGAGCAGTTCTTC. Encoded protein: CASSESRQVSSYNEQFF.

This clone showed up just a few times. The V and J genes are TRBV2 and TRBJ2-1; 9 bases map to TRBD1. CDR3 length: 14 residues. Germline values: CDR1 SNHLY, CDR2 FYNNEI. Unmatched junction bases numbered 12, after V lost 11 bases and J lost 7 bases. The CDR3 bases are TGTGCCTCGACGACAGGAGACAGGGGGAATGAGCAGTTCTTC. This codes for CASTTGDRGNEQFF.

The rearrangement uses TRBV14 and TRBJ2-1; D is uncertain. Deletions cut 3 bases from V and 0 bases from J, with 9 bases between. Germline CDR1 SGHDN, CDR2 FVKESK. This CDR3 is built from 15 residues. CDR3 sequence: CASSQLRSSYNEQFF. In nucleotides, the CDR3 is TGTGCCAGCAGCCAGCTTCGCTCCTCCTACAATGAGCAGTTCTTC.

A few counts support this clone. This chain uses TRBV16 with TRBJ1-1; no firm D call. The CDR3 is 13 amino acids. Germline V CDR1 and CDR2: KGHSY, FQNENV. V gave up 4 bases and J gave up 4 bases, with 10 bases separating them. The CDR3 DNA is TGTGCCAGCAGCCCCAAGAGGGTCACTGAAGCTTTCTTT. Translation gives CASSPKRVTEAFF. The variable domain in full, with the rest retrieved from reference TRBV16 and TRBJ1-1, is GEEVAQTPKHLVRGEGQKAKLYCAPIKGHSYVFWYQQVLKNEFKFLISFQNENVFDETGMPKERFSAKCLPNSPCSLEIQATKLEDSAVYFCASSPKRVTEAFFGQGTRLTVV.

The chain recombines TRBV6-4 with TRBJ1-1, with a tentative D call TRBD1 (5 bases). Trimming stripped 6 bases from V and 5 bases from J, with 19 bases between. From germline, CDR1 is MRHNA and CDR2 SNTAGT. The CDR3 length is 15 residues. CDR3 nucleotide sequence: TGTGCCAGCAGGGGGACGAATAAGGGGCCGACTGAAGCTTTCTTT. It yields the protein CASRGTNKGPTEAFF.

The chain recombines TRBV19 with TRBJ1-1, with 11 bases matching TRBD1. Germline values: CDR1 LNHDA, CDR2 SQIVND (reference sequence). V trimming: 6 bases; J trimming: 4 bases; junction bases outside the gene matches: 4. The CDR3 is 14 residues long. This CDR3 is CASRKGQGVTEAFF. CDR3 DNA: TGTGCCAGTAGGAAGGGACAGGGGGTCACTGAAGCTTTCTTT.

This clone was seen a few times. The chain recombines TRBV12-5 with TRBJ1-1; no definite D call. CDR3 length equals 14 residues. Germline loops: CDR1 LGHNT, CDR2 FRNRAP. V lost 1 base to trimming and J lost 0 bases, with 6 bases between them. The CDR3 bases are TGTGCTAGTGGTTTGGCGGCCCTGAACACTGAAGCTTTCTTT. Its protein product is CASGLAALNTEAFF.

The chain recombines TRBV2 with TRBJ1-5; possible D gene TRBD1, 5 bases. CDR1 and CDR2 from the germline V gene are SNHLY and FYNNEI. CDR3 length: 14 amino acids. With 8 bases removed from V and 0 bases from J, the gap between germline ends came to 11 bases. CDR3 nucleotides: TGTGCCAGCCGGGGGACGGTTAGCAATCAGCCCCAGCATTTT. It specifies CASRGTVSNQPQHF.

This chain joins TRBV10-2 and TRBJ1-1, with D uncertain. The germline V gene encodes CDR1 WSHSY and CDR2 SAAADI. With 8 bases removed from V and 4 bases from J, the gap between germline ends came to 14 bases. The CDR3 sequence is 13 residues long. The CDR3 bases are TGCGCCAGCCGAAGCATTGATCCCACTGAAGCTTTCTTT. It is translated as CASRSIDPTEAFF.

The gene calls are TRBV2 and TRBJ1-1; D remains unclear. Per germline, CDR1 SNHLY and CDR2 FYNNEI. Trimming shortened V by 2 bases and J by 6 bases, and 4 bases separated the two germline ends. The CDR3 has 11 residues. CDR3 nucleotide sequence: TGTGCCAGCAGTGAAAGTCCTGAAGCTTTCTTT. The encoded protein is CASSESPEAFF.

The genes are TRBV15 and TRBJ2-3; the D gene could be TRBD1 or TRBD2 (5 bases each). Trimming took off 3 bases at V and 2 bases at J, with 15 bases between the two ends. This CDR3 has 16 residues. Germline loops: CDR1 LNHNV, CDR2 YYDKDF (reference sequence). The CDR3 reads CATSRGRGTITDTQYF. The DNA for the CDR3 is TGTGCCACCAGCAGGGGTCGGGGCACGATCACAGATACGCAGTATTTT.

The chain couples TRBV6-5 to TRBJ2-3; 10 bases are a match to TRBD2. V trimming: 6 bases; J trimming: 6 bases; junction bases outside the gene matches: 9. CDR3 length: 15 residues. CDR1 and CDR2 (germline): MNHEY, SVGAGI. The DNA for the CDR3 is TGTGCCAGCAGCAACCGGCTAGCGGGGGTGGATACGCAGTATTTT. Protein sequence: CASSNRLAGVDTQYF.

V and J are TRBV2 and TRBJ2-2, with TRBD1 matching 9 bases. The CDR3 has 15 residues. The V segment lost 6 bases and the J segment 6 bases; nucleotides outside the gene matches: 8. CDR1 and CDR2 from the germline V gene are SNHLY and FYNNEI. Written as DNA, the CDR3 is TGTGCCAGCAGGACAGGGACAGGGTCGGCCGGGGAGCTGTTTTTT. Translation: CASRTGTGSAGELFF.

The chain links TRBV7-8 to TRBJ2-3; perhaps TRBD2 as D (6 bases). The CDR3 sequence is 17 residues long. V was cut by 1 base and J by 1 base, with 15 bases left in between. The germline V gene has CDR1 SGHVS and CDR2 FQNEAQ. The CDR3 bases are TGTGCCAGCAGCTTAGGGACCCTGGCGGGGCGCACAGATACGCAGTATTTT. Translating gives CASSLGTLAGRTDTQYF.

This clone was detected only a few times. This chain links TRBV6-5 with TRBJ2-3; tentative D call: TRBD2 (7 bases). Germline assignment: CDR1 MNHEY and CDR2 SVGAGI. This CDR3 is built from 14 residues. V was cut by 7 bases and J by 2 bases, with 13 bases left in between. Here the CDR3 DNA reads TGTGCCAGCACCCTAGGGGGGGCCACAGATACGCAGTATTTT. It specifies CASTLGGATDTQYF.

This chain's CDR3 is CASSLAGTVHGELFF. DNA of the CDR3: TGTGCCAGCAGCTTGGCAGGGACAGTCCACGGGGAGCTGTTTTTT. The chain combines TRBV5-4 with TRBJ2-2, with 7 bases lining up with TRBD1. This CDR3 spans 15 amino acids. Germline V gene data show CDR1 as SGHNT and CDR2 as YYREEE (reference sequence). J gave up 7 bases and V 0 bases, and 6 bases lay outside the gene matches.

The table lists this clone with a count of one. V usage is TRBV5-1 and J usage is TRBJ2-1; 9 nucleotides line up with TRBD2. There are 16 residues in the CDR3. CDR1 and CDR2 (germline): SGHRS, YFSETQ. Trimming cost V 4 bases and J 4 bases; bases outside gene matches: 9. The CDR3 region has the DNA TGCGCCAGCAGCATTGGGGGGCTAGCGGGATACAATGAGCAGTTCTTC. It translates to CASSIGGLAGYNEQFF.

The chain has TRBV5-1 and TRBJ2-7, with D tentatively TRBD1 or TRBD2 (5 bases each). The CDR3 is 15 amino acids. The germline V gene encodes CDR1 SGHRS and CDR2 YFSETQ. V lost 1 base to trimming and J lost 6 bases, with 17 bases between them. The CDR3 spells CASSLSGTRSREQYF. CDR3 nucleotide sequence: TGCGCCAGCAGCTTGTCCGGGACGAGGAGTCGCGAGCAGTACTTC.

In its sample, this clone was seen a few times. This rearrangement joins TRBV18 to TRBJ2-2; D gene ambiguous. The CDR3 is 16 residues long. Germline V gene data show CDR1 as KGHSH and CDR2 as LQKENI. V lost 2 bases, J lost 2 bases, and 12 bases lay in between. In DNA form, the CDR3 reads TGTGCCAGCTCACCATGGGCAGGCGCTAACACCGGGGAGCTGTTTTTT. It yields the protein CASSPWAGANTGELFF.

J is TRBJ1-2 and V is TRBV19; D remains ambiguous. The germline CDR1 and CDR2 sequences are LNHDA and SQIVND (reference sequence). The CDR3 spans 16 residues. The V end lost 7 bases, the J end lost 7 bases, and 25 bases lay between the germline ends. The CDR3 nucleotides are TGTGCCAGTACCAATCAGGCAGGCCTTACTGGAGGTGGCTACACCTTC. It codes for CASTNQAGLTGGGYTF.

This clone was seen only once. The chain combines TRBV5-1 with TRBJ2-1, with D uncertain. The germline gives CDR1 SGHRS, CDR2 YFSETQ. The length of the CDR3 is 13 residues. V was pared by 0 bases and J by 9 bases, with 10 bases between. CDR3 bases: TGCGCCAGCAGCTTGGAAACTCAGCCTGAGCAGTTCTTC. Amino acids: CASSLETQPEQFF.

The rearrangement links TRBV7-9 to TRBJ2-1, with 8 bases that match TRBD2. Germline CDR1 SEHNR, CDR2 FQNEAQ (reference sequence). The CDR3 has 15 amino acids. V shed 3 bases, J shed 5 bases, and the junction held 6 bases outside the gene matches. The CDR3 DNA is TGTGCCAGCAGCTTGCCGACTAGCGCAAACAATGAGCAGTTCTTC. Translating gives CASSLPTSANNEQFF. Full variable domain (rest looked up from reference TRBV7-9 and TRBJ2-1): DTGVSQNPRHKITKRGQNVTFRCDPISEHNRLYWYRQTLGQGPEFLTYFQNEAQLEKSRLLSDRFSAERPKGSFSTLEIQRTEQGDSAMYLCASSLPTSANNEQFFGPGTRLTVL.

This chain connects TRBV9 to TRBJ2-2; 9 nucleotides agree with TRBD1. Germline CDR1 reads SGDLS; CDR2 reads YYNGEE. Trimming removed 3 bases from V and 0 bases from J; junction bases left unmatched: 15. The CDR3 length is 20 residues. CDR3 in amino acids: CASSARDRVNPQANTGELFF. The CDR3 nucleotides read TGTGCCAGCAGCGCCCGGGACAGGGTAAATCCCCAAGCGAACACCGGGGAGCTGTTTTTT.

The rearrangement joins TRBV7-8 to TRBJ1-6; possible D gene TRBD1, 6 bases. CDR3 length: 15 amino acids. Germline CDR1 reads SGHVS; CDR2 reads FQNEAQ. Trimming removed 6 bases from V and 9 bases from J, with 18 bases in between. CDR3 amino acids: CASSSGASRGSPLHF. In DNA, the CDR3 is TGTGCCAGCAGTTCGGGGGCGTCGAGGGGTTCACCCCTCCACTTT.

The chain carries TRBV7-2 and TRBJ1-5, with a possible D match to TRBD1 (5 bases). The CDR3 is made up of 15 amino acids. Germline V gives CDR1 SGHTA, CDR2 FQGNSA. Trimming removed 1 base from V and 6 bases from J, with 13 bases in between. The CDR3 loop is CASSLEKGNAQPQHF. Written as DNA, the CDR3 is TGTGCCAGCAGCTTAGAAAAGGGGAACGCTCAGCCCCAGCATTTT. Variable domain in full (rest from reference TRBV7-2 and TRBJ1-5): GAGVSQSPSNKVTEKGKDVELRCDPISGHTALYWYRQSLGQGLEFLIYFQGNSAPDKSGLPSDRFSAERTGGSVSTLTIQRTQQEDSAVYLCASSLEKGNAQPQHFGDGTRLSIL.